Below are 25 T cell receptor beta chains sequenced from a single sample in a study of CXCR3-negative and CXCR3-positive naive CD8 T cells. Researchers prepared the TRB cDNA libraries using 5' RACE with UMI labels. For each CDR3 protein, TCRdb gives one entry from its re-call of the 5' RACE reads, without DNA. The listing records some 40,000 distinct CDR3 sequences. The sample consisted of memory CD8+ T cells from blood. Receptors originate from a human donor in good health. Some clones in this sample may be carry-over from other donors' samples.

The genes are TRBV14 and TRBJ1-1. CDR1 and CDR2 from the germline V gene are SGHDN and FVKESK. The CDR3 spans 15 residues. CDR3 protein: CASSPLPGANTEAFF.

The chain recombines TRBV7-3 with TRBJ1-5; TCRdb's D call, TRBD1, is unchecked because there is no DNA. The CDR3 has 13 amino acids. Germline V gene data show CDR1 as SGHTA and CDR2 as FQGTGA. The CDR3 protein is CASSGQGGQPQHF.

The rearrangement joins TRBV19 to TRBJ1-6. The CDR3 contains 17 residues. Per the germline V gene, CDR1 is LNHDA and CDR2 is SQIVND (reference sequence). CDR3: CASSVDGESSYNSPLHF.

V and J are TRBV15 and TRBJ2-3. Germline V gives CDR1 LNHNV, CDR2 YYDKDF (reference sequence). This CDR3 is 13 amino acids long. The CDR3 region is CATSRDLVDTQYF.

V gene TRBV12-3 or TRBV12-4 combines with J gene TRBJ1-1. The CDR3 consists of 12 residues. CDR3 amino acids: CASSLGTSEAFF.

V and J are TRBV29-1 and TRBJ1-2. The CDR3 is 11 amino acids. In germline, CDR1 is SQVTM, CDR2 ANQGSEA. The CDR3 loop reads CSVLIRGLRTF.

The V gene is TRBV29-1, the J gene TRBJ2-3; there is no DNA to check the TCRdb D call of TRBD2. Germline V CDR1 and CDR2: SQVTM, ANQGSEA. This CDR3 is 14 amino acids long. The CDR3 sequence: CSVYGLESTDTQYF.

J is TRBJ1-5 and V is TRBV23-1; TCRdb's D gene call, TRBD1, goes unchecked for lack of DNA. TRBV23-1 is an open reading frame whose function is uncertain. The CDR3 runs to 16 residues. The chain's CDR3 is CASSHRVGGINQPQHF.

The chain combines TRBV20-1 with TRBJ1-1. This CDR3 is built from 11 residues. Germline V gives CDR1 DFQATT, CDR2 SNEGSKA (reference sequence). The CDR3 here is CSAENSDEAFF.

V usage is TRBV27 and J usage is TRBJ2-7; TCRdb gives TRBD1 as the D gene, but with no DNA this cannot be confirmed. The germline CDR1 and CDR2 sequences are MNHEY and SMNVEV (reference sequence). This CDR3 comprises 16 residues. This CDR3 is CPSSLGGAPFSYEQYF.

This chain connects TRBV13 to TRBJ2-7; TCRdb picks TRBD2, but there is no DNA to check that call. The CDR3 totals 12 residues. Germline V gene data show CDR1 as PRHDT and CDR2 as FYEKMQ (reference sequence). This CDR3 reads CASSLAGGNQYF.

This chain joins TRBV27 and TRBJ2-5; TCRdb reports TRBD1, a call that lacks DNA to check it against. CDR3 length: 13 amino acids. In germline, CDR1 is MNHEY, CDR2 SMNVEV (reference sequence). The CDR3 loop is CASSLDRGETQYF.

The V call is TRBV7-6, the J call TRBJ2-3; TCRdb's assignment of TRBD2 cannot be checked, as there is no DNA. The CDR3 covers 16 residues. In germline, CDR1 is SGHVS, CDR2 FNYEAQ. CDR3 sequence reads: CASRPGTSGGIHTQYF.

The chain recombines TRBV11-2 with TRBJ2-7; TCRdb's D call, TRBD2, is unchecked because there is no DNA. The CDR3 has 15 amino acids. Looked up from germline, CDR1 is SGHAT and CDR2 is FQNNGV. This CDR3 is CASSLWGLAGGEQYF.

The chain has TRBV7-9 and TRBJ2-7. Germline CDR1 is SEHNR and CDR2 is FQNEAQ (reference sequence). This CDR3 has 13 amino acids. CDR3 region: CASSHLSSYEQYF.

The rearrangement uses TRBV29-1 and TRBJ2-7; TCRdb selects TRBD1, and the lack of DNA leaves this call unchecked. Germline V CDR1 and CDR2: SQVTM, ANQGSEA. The CDR3 covers 13 residues. This chain's CDR3 is CSVEKGAGYEQYF.

The chain combines TRBV28 with TRBJ2-2; TCRdb's assignment of TRBD1 cannot be checked, as there is no DNA. CDR3 size: 15 residues. CDR1 MDHEN and CDR2 SYDVKM come from the germline V gene. CDR3 protein: CASSPDGKLTGELFF.

J is TRBJ2-1 and V is TRBV4-1. Germline V gene sequence: CDR1 MGHRA, CDR2 YSYEKL. There are 13 residues in the CDR3. The CDR3 region is CASTHDLYNEQFF.

The J gene is TRBJ2-1, the V gene TRBV20-1. The CDR3 runs 14 residues. Germline values: CDR1 DFQATT, CDR2 SNEGSKA (reference sequence). The CDR3 loop is CSANTRGLPNEQFF.

The chain has TRBV7-2 and TRBJ2-5; TCRdb's D gene call, TRBD2, goes unchecked for lack of DNA. The CDR3 runs 15 residues. The germline V gene encodes CDR1 SGHTA and CDR2 FQGNSA. The CDR3 is CASSSGLAYQETQYF.

Here the CDR3 reads CASSFPGLGTEAFF. The chain links TRBV7-9 to TRBJ1-1. Germline V CDR1 and CDR2: SEHNR, FQNEAQ (reference sequence). The CDR3 is 14 residues long.

The V and J genes are TRBV7-6 and TRBJ1-2. CDR3 length equals 13 residues. Germline V lookup: CDR1 SGHVS, CDR2 FNYEAQ. CDR3: CASSSPGNYGYTF.

The rearrangement joins TRBV7-2 to TRBJ2-5; there is no DNA to check the TCRdb D call of TRBD2. Germline V gives CDR1 SGHTA, CDR2 FQGNSA. The CDR3 loop spans 15 amino acids. The CDR3 spells CASSPLGGGFETQYF.

V and J are TRBV14 and TRBJ2-7; TCRdb proposes TRBD1, but this gene call is untestable without DNA. This CDR3 is built from 16 residues. Germline values: CDR1 SGHDN, CDR2 FVKESK. Here the CDR3 reads CASSKTGLSGTYEQYF.

The chain uses TRBV6-2 or TRBV6-3 and TRBJ1-1; TCRdb gives TRBD1 as the D gene, but with no DNA this cannot be confirmed. Germline V lookup: CDR1 MNHEY, CDR2 SVGEGT. The CDR3 loop spans 13 amino acids. The CDR3 protein is CASSYRGGAEAFF.